This T cell receptor (beta chain) was captured by sequencing in a study of T cells in Graves' hyperthyroidism and ophthalmopathy. Study outcomes and limitations: Prediction of ophthalmopathy progression came a median around 6 months pre-onset.

Of note for this clonotype: Its antigen remains unidentified.

Amplification of TCR beta CDR3 regions used RNA as the template. In the first-round RT-PCR of the TCR CDR3, the HTBI primer set was used. TCRdb passed the multiplex PCR reads through MiXCR, listing each CDR3 protein once. The sample has 350,000 to 400,000 distinct CDR3 sequences; 19% are singletons. Trimming left V 7 bases short and J 0 bases short, with 20 bases between. The CDR3 is 17 residues long. Germline CDR1 SGHRS, CDR2 YFSETQ. The receptor comes from a woman aged 18-29 years with Graves' hyperthyroidism. Material for sequencing was blood. This rearrangement joins TRBV5-1 to TRBJ1-3, with D perhaps TRBD1 (5 bases). The DNA of the CDR3 is TGCGCCAGCCGGGGGGTGCCCGCACAGAGCTCTGGAAACACCATATATTTT. Amino acids: CASRGVPAQSSGNTIYF. Full variable domain (outside the CDR3, taken from reference TRBV5-1 and TRBJ1-3): KAGVTQTPRYLIKTRGQQVTLSCSPISGHRSVSWYQQTPGQGLQFLFEYFSETQRNKGNFPGRFSGRQFSNSRSEMNVSTLELGDSALYLCASRGVPAQSSGNTIYFGEGSWLTVV.